This T cell receptor (beta chain) stems from a study of blood T cell repertoires in COVID-19. Across the study: Sites in the United States, Italy and Spain provided acute and convalescent COVID-19 samples. Sample material is recorded as cDNA or gDNA derived from T cells, B-cell-depleted T cells, or PBMCs.

Germline V gives CDR1 LNHDA, CDR2 SQIVND (reference sequence). This CDR3 comprises 13 residues. After removal of 8 bases from V and 4 bases from J, the junction contained 6 bases not matched to a gene. As originally analysed: It was from reference gene primer amplification that nucleated cell counts were estimated. Here immunoSEQ multiplex PCR was the method, and the copy in TCRdb shows in-frame clones only, minus some. The DNA was the basis for D and trimming; V, J and clone size are from that table. Of under 150,000 clones in the sample, 88% were seen once. The specimen was peripheral blood. This TCR was recovered from a man aged 50-60 years with acute or convalescent COVID-19. The J gene is TRBJ1-1, the V gene TRBV19, with 8 bases that match TRBD1. The chain's CDR3 is CASRPQGGTEAFF. The DNA of the CDR3 is TGTGCCAGTCGACCACAGGGGGGCACTGAAGCTTTCTTT.